This T cell receptor (beta chain) was sequenced in a study of graft-versus-host responses after intestinal transplantation. Measured with immunoSEQ multiplex PCR; TCRdb has only the in-frame clones, and not every one. This table holds about 130,000 clones, about 92% found once. Only one count was recorded for this clone. What it binds is unknown. The starting material was unstimulated CD4+ T cells sorted from spleen or lymph node cells, obtained before intestinal transplant. This TCR derives from a human donor who received an intestinal transplant.

CDR3 DNA sequence: TGTGCCAGCAGGAGACAGGGGACCTATGAAAAACTGTTTTTT. The encoded protein is CASRRQGTYEKLFF. V is TRBV2 and J is TRBJ1-4; 8 bases agree with TRBD1. The germline CDR1 and CDR2 sequences are SNHLY and FYNNEI. This CDR3 is built from 14 residues. V lost 6 bases and J lost 6; bases outside the gene matches: 6.